Detailed here is one TCR beta chain. As yet, its antigen is unknown. Vbeta (60) and Jbeta (13) primers were used in the PCR. Here immunoSEQ multiplex PCR was the method, and the copy in TCRdb shows in-frame clones only, minus some. This table holds tens of thousands of clones, around 77% found once. The sample is drawn from a study of cytomegalovirus exposure and HLA in healthy donors. Study context: Approximately 81% of 350 to 400 genotyped donors fell in the Caucasian-associated ancestry cluster.

The CDR3 has 14 amino acids. The germline V gene has CDR1 MDHEN and CDR2 SYDVKM. Study results and limitations: The availability of immune exposure information extended only to CMV serostatus. A later analysis found most CMV-associated TCR beta chains apparently HLA-restricted.

The TCR sequence derives from a man aged 25 to 40 in good health and CMV-seronegative. The sequenced material came from PBMCs. The rearrangement uses TRBV28 and TRBJ2-5; 7 bases match TRBD1. The J call could be wrong; TRBJ2-7 is a better fit for the DNA end. In nucleotides, the CDR3 is TGTGCCAGCAGTGGTAGCCCAGGGGGCTACGAGCAGTACTTC. Encoded protein: CASSGSPGGYEQYF.